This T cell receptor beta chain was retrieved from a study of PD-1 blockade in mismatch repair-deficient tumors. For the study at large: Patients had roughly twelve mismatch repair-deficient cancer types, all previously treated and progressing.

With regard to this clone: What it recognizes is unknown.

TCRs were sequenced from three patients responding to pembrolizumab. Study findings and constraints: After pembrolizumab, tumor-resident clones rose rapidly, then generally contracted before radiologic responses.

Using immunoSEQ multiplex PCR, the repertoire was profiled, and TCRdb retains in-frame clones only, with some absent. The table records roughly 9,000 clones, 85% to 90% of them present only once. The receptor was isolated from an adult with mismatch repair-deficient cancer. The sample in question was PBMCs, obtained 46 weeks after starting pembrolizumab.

This chain's CDR3 is CAISESGASASYNEQFF. The CDR3 nucleotides read TGTGCCATCAGTGAGTCAGGGGCTAGCGCCTCCTACAATGAGCAGTTCTTC. V gene TRBV10-3 combines with J gene TRBJ2-1; tentatively, D is TRBD2 (6 bases). Germline V CDR1 and CDR2: ENHRY, SYGVKD. This CDR3 comprises 17 residues. V was pared by 0 bases and J by 0 bases, with 12 bases between.